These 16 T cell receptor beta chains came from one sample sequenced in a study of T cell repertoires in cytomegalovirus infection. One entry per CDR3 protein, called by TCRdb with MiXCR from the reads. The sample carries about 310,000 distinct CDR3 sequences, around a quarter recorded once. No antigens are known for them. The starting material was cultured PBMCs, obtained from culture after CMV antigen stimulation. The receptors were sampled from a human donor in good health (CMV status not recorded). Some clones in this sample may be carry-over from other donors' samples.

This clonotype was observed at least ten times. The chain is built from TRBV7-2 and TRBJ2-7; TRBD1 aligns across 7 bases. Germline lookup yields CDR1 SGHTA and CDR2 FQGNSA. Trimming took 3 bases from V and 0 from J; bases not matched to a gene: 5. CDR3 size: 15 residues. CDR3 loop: CASSFRGSSSYEQYV. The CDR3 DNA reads TGTGCCAGCAGCTTCAGGGGGAGTTCCTCCTACGAGCAGTACGTC.

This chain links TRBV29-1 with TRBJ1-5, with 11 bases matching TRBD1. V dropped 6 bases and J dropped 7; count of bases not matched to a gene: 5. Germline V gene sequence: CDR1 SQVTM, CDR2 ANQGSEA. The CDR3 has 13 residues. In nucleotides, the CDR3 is TGCAGCGTAGGACAGGGGGCTTTACAGCCCCAGCATTTT. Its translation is CSVGQGALQPQHF.

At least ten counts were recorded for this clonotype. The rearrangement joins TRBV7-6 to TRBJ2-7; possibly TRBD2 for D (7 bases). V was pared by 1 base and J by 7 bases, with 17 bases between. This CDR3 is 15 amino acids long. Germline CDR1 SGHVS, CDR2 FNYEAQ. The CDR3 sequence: CASSLGTGGRWEQYF. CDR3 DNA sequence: TGTGCCAGCAGCTTAGGGACGGGGGGCCGCTGGGAGCAGTACTTC.

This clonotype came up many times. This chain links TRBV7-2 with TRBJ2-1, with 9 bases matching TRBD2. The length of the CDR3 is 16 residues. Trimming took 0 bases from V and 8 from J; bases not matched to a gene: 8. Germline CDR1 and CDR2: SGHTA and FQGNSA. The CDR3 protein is CASSLAGTSRRYEQFF. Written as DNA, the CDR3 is TGTGCCAGCAGCTTAGCCGGGACTAGCCGTAGGTATGAGCAGTTCTTC.

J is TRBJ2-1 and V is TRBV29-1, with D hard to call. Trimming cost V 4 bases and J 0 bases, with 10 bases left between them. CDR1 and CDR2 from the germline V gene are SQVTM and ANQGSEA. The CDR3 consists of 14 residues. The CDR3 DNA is TGCAGCGTTGTACTATCCAGCTCCTACAATGAGCAGTTCTTC. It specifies CSVVLSSSYNEQFF.

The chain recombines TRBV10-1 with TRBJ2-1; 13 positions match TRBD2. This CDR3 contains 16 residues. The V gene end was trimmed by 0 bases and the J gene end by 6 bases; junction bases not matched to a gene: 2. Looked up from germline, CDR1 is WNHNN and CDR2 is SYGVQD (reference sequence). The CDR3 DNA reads TGCGCCAGCAGTGAGTCGAGACTAGCGGGAGGCAATGAGCAGTTCTTC. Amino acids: CASSESRLAGGNEQFF.

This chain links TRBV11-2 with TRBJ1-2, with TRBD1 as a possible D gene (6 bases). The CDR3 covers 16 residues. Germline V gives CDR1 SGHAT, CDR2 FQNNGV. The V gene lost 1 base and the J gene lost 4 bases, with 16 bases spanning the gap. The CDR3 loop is CASSLGYGGAFYGYTF. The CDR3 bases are TGTGCCAGCAGCTTAGGTTACGGGGGCGCCTTCTATGGCTACACCTTC. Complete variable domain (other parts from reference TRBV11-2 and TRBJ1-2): EAGVAQSPRYKIIEKRQSVAFWCNPISGHATLYWYQQILGQGPKLLIQFQNNGVVDDSQLPKDRFSAERLKGVDSTLKIQPAKLEDSAVYLCASSLGYGGAFYGYTFGSGTRLTVV.

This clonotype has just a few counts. CDR3 loop: CASSFRRNEQFF. For the CDR3, the DNA is TGTGCCAGCAGTTTTAGGAGGAATGAGCAGTTCTTC. V usage is TRBV28 and J usage is TRBJ2-1; a weak D match, TRBD2 (5 bases). CDR1 is MDHEN, CDR2 SYDVKM, per germline. V was shortened by 3 bases and J by 7 bases, with 7 bases between the two germline ends. This CDR3 is built from 12 residues.

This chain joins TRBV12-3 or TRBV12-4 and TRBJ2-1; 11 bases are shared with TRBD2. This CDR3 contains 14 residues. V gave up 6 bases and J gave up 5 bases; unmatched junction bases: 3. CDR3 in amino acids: CASSQGLADNEQFF. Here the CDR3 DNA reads TGTGCCAGCAGCCAGGGACTAGCGGACAATGAGCAGTTCTTC.

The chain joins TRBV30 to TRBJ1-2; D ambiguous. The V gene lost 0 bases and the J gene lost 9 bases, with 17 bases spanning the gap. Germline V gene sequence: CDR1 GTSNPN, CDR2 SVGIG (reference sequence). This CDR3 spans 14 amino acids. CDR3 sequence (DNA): TGTGCCTGGAGTGTATCCCACAACTATGGTAGCTACACCTTC. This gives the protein CAWSVSHNYGSYTF.

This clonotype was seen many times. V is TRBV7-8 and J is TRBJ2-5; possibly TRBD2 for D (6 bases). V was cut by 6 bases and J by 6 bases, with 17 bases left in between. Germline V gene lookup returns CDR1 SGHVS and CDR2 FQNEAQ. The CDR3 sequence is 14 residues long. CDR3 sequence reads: CASSPPTGAQTQYF. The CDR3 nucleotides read TGTGCCAGCAGTCCTCCGACGGGAGCACAGACCCAGTACTTC.

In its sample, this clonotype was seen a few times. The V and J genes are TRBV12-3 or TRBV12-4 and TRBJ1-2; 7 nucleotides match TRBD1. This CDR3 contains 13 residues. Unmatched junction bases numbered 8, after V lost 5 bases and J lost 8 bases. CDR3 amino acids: CASSPRDRQGYTF. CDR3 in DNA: TGTGCCAGCAGTCCCCGGGACAGACAAGGCTACACCTTC.

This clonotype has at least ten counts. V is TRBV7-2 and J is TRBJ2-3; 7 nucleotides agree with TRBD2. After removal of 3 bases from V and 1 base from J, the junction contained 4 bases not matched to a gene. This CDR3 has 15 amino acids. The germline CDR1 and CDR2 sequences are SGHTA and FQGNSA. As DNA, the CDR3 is TGTGCCAGCAGCTTGGCTAGCGGACGCACAGATACGCAGTATTTT. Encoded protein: CASSLASGRTDTQYF.

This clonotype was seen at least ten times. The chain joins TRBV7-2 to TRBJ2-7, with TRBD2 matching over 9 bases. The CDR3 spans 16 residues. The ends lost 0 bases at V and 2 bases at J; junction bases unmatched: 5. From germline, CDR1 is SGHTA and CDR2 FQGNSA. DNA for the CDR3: TGTGCCAGCAGCTTAGCGATCTTAGCGGGGGCCTACGAGCAGTACTTC. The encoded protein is CASSLAILAGAYEQYF.

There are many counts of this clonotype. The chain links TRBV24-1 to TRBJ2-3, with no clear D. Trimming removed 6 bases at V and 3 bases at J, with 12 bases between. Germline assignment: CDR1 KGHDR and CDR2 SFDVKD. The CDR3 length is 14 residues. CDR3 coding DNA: TGTGCCACCAGTCAGGCTGGTAGTACAGATACGCAGTATTTT. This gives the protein CATSQAGSTDTQYF.

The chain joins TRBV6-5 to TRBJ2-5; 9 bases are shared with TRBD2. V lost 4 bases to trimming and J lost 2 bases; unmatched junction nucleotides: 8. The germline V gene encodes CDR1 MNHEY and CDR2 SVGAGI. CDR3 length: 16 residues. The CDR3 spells CASSSNSGRPQETQYF. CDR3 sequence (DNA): TGTGCCAGCAGTTCGAATAGCGGGAGACCACAAGAGACCCAGTACTTC.